Listed here are 6 T cell receptor beta chains from one sample, sequenced in a study of sequential checkpoint blockade in melanoma. Clones were read by immunoSEQ multiplex PCR, and TCRdb kept only the in-frame ones, dropping some. The profile covers about 17,000 clones, with more than 65% appearing a single time and under 25% taken by the ten largest. Sample treatment: randomized to nivolumab then ipilimumab (arm A) or the reverse (arm B). Here the sequenced sample was CD8+ T cells sorted from blood (inferred from file names), taken from a patient given nivolumab and ipilimumab in sequence. The receptors here all came from a human donor with melanoma.

The J gene is TRBJ2-3, the V gene TRBV4-1; perhaps TRBD2 as D (5 bases). The CDR3 is made up of 15 amino acids. The V gene lost 5 bases and the J gene lost 5 bases, with 17 bases spanning the gap. Germline V gives CDR1 MGHRA, CDR2 YSYEKL. DNA of the CDR3: TGCGCCAGCAGCTTTTTTCTAGCTCCTGGAGATACGCAGTATTTT. Translated, it gives CASSFFLAPGDTQYF.

This chain connects TRBV4-2 to TRBJ2-3; 12 bases line up with TRBD2. Germline loops: CDR1 LGHNA, CDR2 YNFKEQ. The CDR3 covers 17 residues. The trim removed 3 bases at V and 3 bases at J, leaving 7 bases unmatched. CDR3 bases: TGTGCCAGCAGCCAGGAACTAGCGGGGGGAATAACAGATACGCAGTATTTT. Its protein is CASSQELAGGITDTQYF.

V gene TRBV27 combines with J gene TRBJ2-1, with 7 positions matching TRBD1. Germline V gene lookup returns CDR1 MNHEY and CDR2 SMNVEV (reference sequence). The CDR3 covers 16 residues. V shed 6 bases, J shed 3 bases, and the junction held 11 bases outside the gene matches. CDR3 sequence reads: CASSPGTRTGYNEQFF. The CDR3 DNA sequence: TGTGCCAGCAGCCCCGGAACTCGGACAGGCTACAATGAGCAGTTCTTC.

The chain has TRBV7-3 and TRBJ2-7, with 9 bases aligning to TRBD2. The V gene end was trimmed by 0 bases and the J gene end by 7 bases; junction bases not matched to a gene: 10. Germline CDR1 SGHTA, CDR2 FQGTGA. This CDR3 region has 16 residues. The CDR3 DNA reads as TGTGCCAGCAGCTTAACAGGACAGCTGGCGGGAGGGGAGCAGTACTTC. Its protein is CASSLTGQLAGGEQYF.

CDR3 coding DNA: TGTGCCAGCAGCCAAGAGTCCGGGATAGACCAGTCCTACGAGCAGTACTTC. Translation: CASSQESGIDQSYEQYF. The chain has TRBV4-2 and TRBJ2-7; perhaps TRBD2 as D (5 bases). Germline V gene data show CDR1 as LGHNA and CDR2 as YNFKEQ. The CDR3 spans 17 residues. Trimming shortened V by 0 bases and J by 1 base, and 16 bases separated the two germline ends.

The rearrangement joins TRBV9 to TRBJ2-5; 12 nucleotides agree with TRBD2. The V and J ends lost 1 base and 5 bases, in that order; junction bases with no gene match: 3. CDR3 size: 15 residues. Germline CDR1 and CDR2: SGDLS and YYNGEE. The CDR3 sequence: CASSVFTSGGETQYF. The CDR3 nucleotides read TGTGCCAGCAGCGTATTTACTAGCGGGGGGGAGACCCAGTACTTC.